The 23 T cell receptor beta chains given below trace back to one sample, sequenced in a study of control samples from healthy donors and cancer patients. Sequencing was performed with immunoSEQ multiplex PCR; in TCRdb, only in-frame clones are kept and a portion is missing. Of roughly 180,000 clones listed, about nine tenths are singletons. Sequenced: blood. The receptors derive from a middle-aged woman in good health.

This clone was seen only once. CDR3 sequence reads: CASSLGDRGFGYTF. For the CDR3, the DNA is TGTGCCAGCAGCTTAGGGGACAGGGGGTTTGGCTACACCTTC. The chain couples TRBV7-8 to TRBJ1-2, with 11 bases that match TRBD1. V lost 1 base to trimming and J lost 7 bases; unmatched junction nucleotides: 2. The germline V gene has CDR1 SGHVS and CDR2 FQNEAQ. This CDR3 is built from 14 residues.

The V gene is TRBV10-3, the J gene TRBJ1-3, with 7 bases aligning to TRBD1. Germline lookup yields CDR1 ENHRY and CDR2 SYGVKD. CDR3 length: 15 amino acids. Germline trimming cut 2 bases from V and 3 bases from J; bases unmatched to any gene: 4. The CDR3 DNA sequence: TGTGCCATCAGTGAGGGCAGGGGGGATGGAAACACCATATATTTT. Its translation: CAISEGRGDGNTIYF.

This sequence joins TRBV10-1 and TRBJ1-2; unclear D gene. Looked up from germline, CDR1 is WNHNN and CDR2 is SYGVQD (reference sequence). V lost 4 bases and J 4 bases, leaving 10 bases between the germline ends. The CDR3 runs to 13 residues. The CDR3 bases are TGCGCCAGCAGTGCGTCAGGTTCCTATGGCTACACCTTC. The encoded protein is CASSASGSYGYTF.

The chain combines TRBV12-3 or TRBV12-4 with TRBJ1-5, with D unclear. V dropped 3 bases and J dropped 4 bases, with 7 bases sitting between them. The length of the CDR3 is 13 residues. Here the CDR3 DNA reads TGTGCCAGCAGTTTTAACCTTAATCAGCCCCAGCATTTT. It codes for CASSFNLNQPQHF.

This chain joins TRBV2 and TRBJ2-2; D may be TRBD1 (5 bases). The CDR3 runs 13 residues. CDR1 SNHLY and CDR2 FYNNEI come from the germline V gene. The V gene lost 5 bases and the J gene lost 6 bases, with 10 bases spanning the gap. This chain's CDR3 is CASSPTVAGELFF. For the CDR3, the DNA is TGTGCCAGCAGTCCGACAGTCGCCGGGGAGCTGTTTTTT. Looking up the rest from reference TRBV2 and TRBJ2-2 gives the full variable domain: EPEVTQTPSHQVTQMGQEVILRCVPISNHLYFYWYRQILGQKVEFLVSFYNNEISEKSEIFDDQFSVERPDGSNFTLKIRSTKLEDSAMYFCASSPTVAGELFFGEGSRLTVL.

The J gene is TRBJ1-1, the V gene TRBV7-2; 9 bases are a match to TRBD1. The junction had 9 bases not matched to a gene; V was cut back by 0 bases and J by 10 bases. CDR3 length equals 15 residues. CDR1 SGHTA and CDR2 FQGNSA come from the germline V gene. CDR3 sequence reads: CASSLAQTGGRGAFF. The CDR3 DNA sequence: TGTGCCAGCAGCTTAGCCCAAACAGGGGGCAGGGGAGCTTTCTTT. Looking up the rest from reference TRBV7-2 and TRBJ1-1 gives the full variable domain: GAGVSQSPSNKVTEKGKDVELRCDPISGHTALYWYRQSLGQGLEFLIYFQGNSAPDKSGLPSDRFSAERTGGSVSTLTIQRTQQEDSAVYLCASSLAQTGGRGAFFGQGTRLTVV.

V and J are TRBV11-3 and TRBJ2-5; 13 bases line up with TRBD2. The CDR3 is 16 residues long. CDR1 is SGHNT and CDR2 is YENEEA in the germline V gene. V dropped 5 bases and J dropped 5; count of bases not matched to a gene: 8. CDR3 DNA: TGTGCCAGCAGCCCGGGGACTAGCGGGGTTTCGGAGACCCAGTACTTC. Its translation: CASSPGTSGVSETQYF.

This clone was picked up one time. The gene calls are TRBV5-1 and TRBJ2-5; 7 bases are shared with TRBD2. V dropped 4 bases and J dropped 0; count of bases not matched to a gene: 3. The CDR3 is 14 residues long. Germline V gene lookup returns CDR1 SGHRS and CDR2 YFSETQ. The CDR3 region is CASSKAGDQETQYF. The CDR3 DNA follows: TGCGCCAGCAGCAAGGCGGGGGACCAAGAGACCCAGTACTTC.

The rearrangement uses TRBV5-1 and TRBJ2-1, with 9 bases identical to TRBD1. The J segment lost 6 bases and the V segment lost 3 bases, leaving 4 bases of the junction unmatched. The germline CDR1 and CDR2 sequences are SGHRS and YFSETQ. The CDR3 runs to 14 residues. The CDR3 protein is CASSSDRGGNEQFF. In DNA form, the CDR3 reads TGCGCCAGCAGCTCGGACAGGGGCGGCAATGAGCAGTTCTTC.

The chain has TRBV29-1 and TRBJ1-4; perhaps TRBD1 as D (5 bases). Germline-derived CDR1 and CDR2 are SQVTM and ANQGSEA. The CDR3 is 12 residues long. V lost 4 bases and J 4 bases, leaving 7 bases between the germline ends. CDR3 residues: CSVGQGNEKLFF. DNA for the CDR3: TGCAGCGTTGGGCAGGGTAATGAAAAACTGTTTTTT.

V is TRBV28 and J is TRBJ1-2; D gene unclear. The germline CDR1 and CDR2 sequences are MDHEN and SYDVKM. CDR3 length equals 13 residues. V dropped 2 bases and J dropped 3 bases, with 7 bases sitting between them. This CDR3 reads CASSLGLDYGYTF. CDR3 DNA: TGTGCCAGCAGTTTAGGGCTTGACTATGGCTACACCTTC.

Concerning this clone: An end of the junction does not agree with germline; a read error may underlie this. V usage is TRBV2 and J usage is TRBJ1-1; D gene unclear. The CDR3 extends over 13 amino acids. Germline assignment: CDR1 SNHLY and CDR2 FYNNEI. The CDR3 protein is CASTEWGNTEAFF. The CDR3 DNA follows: TGTGCCAGCACTGAATGGGGGAACACTGAAGCTTTCTTT.

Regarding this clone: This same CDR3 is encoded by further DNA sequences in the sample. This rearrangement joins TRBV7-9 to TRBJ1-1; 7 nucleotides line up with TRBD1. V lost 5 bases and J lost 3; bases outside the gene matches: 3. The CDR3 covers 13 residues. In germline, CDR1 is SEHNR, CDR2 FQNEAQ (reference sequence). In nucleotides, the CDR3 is TGTGCCAGCAGCCTTCAGGGGGACACTGAAGCTTTCTTT. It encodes CASSLQGDTEAFF.

The CDR3 DNA reads TGTGCCAGCAGCTTGACCCCGGGACTACTTCAAGAGACCCAGTACTTC. Its translation: CASSLTPGLLQETQYF. This chain connects TRBV7-2 to TRBJ2-5, with TRBD2 matching 7 bases. CDR1 is SGHTA and CDR2 is FQGNSA in the germline V gene. Losses at the gene ends were 3 bases for V and 2 bases for J; bases not matched to a gene: 9. The CDR3 is made up of 16 amino acids.

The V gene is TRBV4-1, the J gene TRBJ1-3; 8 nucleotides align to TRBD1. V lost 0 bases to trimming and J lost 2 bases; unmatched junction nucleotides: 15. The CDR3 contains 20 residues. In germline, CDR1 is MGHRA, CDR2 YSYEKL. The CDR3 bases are TGCGCCAGCAGCCAAGATTCTTCAGGGGGCATTATTGGAGCTGGAAACACCATATATTTT. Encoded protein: CASSQDSSGGIIGAGNTIYF.

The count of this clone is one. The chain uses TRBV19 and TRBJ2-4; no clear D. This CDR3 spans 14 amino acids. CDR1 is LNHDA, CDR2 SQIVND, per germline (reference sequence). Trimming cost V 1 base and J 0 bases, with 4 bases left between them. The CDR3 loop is CASSIGLAKNIQYF. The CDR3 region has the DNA TGTGCCAGTAGTATAGGTTTAGCCAAAAACATTCAGTACTTC.

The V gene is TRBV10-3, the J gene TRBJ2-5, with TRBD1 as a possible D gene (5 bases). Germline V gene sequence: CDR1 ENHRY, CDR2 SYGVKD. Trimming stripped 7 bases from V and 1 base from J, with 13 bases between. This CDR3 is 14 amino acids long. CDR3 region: CAITPDSRQETQYF. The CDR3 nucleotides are TGTGCCATCACCCCAGACAGCCGCCAAGAGACCCAGTACTTC.

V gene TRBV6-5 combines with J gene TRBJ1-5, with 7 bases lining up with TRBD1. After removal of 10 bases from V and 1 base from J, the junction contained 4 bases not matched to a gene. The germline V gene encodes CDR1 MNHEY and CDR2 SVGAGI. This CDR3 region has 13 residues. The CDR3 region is CATQGGSNQPQHF. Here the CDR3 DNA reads TGTGCCACCCAGGGGGGGAGCAATCAGCCCCAGCATTTT.

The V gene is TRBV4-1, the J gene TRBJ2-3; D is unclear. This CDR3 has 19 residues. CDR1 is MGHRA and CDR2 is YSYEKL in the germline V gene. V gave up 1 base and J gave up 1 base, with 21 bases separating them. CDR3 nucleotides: TGCGCCAGCAGCCAAGGGCGTACGTCCCTCTATCGGGGCACAGATACGCAGTATTTT. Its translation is CASSQGRTSLYRGTDTQYF.

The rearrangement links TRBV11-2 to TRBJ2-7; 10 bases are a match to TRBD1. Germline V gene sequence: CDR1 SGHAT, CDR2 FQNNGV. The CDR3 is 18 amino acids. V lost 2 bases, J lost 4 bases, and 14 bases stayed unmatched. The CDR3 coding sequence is TGTGCCAGCAGCTTATGGAATCCGGACAGGGGGAATTTGTACGAGCAGTACTTC. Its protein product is CASSLWNPDRGNLYEQYF.

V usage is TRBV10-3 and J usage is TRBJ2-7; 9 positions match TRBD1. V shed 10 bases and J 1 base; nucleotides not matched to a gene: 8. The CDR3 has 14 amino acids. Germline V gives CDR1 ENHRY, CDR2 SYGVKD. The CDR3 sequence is CASHSGTGSYEQYF. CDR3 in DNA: TGTGCCAGCCACTCGGGGACAGGGTCCTACGAGCAGTACTTC.

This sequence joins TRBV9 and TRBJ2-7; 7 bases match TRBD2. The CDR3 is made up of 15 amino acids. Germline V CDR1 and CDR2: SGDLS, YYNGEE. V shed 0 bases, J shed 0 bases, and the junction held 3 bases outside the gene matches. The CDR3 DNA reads TGTGCCAGCAGCGTAGGGAGCGGGGACTCCTACGAGCAGTACTTC. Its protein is CASSVGSGDSYEQYF.

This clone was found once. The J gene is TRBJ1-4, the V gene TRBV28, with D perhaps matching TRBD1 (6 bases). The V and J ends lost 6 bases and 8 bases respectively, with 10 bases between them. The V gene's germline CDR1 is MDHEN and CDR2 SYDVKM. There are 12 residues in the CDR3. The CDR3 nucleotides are TGTGCCAGCAGACCAGGGGACGAAAAACTGTTTTTT. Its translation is CASRPGDEKLFF. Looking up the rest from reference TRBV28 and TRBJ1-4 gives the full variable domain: DVKVTQSSRYLVKRTGEKVFLECVQDMDHENMFWYRQDPGLGLRLIYFSYDVKMKEKGDIPEGYSVSREKKERFSLILESASTNQTSMYLCASRPGDEKLFFGSGTQLSVL.